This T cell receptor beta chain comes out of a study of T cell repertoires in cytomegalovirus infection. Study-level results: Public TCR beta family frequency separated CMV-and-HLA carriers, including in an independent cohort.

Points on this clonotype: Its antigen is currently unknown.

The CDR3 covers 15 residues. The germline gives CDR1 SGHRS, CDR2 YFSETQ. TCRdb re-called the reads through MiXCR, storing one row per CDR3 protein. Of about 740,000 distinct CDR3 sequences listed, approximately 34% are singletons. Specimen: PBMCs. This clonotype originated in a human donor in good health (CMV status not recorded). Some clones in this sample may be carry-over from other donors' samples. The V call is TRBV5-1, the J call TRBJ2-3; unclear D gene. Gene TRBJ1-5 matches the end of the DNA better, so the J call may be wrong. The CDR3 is CASSFSGSSADTQHF. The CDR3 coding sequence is TGCGCCAGCAGCTTCAGCGGGAGCAGCGCAGATACGCAGCATTTT.